This is a list of T cell receptor beta chains from one sample in a study of OX40 agonist ivuxolimab in advanced cancers. The repertoire was sequenced with immunoSEQ multiplex PCR; TCRdb's copy has only in-frame clones and lacks some. The sample lists about 46,000 clones; 85% to 90% were seen once. Sequenced material: CD4+ or CD8+ T cells sorted from blood, taken in a trial of the OX40 agonist ivuxolimab. Receptor source: an adult with an advanced solid tumor such as melanoma, head and neck, liver or kidney cancer. Each CDR3 is given with its conserved first and last residue. Fields, in order: J gene, D gene, V gene, CDR3 DNA, CDR3 protein. D genes are given only for firm matches.

TRBJ1-5,-,TRBV5-1,TGCGCCAGCAGCCCCCGAGGGGGGGCTAATCAGCCCCAGCATTTT,CASSPRGGANQPQHF
TRBJ1-1,-,TRBV27,TGTGCCGTGAGGGTGAACACTGAAGCTTTCTTT,CAVRVNTEAFF
TRBJ2-2,-,TRBV29-1,TGCAGCGTTGAAGATCGCAGGGAGGACGGGGAGCTGTTTTTT,CSVEDRREDGELFF
TRBJ2-1,TRBD1,TRBV6-5,TGTGCCAGCAGTTACGGGACAGGGGGCTTTGAGCAGTTCTTC,CASSYGTGGFEQFF
TRBJ2-7,-,TRBV4-3,TGCGCCAGCAGCCAGGGGGCACACTCCTACGAGCAGTACTTC,CASSQGAHSYEQYF
TRBJ2-1,-,TRBV7-9,TGTGCCAGCAGCTCGCCCTGGGAGAATGAGCAGTTCTTC,CASSSPWENEQFF
TRBJ2-1,-,TRBV7-9,TGTGCCAGCAGCTTAGGACAGGTCGGCGAGCAGTTCTTC,CASSLGQVGEQFF
TRBJ2-1,-,TRBV13,TGTGCCAGCAGCCCGGGAAGCTCCTACAATGAGCAGTTCTTC,CASSPGSSYNEQFF
TRBJ1-2,TRBD1,TRBV19,TGTGCCAGTAGTAAGGGGGACAGACCGTCACACTATGGCTACACCTTC,CASSKGDRPSHYGYTF
TRBJ1-6,TRBD1,TRBV2,TGTGCCAGCAGCCCCTTCGACAGGGTGAATTCACCCCTCCACTTT,CASSPFDRVNSPLHF
TRBJ2-7,TRBD1,TRBV5-4,TGTGCCAGCAGCGGGACAGGGCACGAGCAGTACTTC,CASSGTGHEQYF
TRBJ2-2,TRBD2,TRBV7-9,TGTGCCAGCAGTCTAGCGGAACACAACACCGGGGAGCTGTTTTTT,CASSLAEHNTGELFF